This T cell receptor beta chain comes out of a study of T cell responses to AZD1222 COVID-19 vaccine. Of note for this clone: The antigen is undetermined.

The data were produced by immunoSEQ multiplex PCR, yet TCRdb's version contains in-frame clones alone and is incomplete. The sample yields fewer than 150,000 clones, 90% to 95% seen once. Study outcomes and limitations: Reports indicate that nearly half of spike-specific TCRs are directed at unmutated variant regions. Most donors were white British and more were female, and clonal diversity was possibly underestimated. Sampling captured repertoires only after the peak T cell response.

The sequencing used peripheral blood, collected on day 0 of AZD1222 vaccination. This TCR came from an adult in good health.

In DNA, the CDR3 is TGCGCCAGCAGCGGGGGGACAGGGAGTCCGACTGAAGCTTTCTTT. This translates into CASSGGTGSPTEAFF. The chain has TRBV5-1 and TRBJ1-1, with TRBD1 matching 9 bases. Germline-derived CDR1 and CDR2 are SGHRS and YFSETQ. CDR3 size: 15 residues. The trim removed 4 bases at V and 5 bases at J, leaving 9 bases unmatched.